The clone carrying this T cell receptor (beta chain) was seen only a few times. The TCR beta CDR3 regions underwent amplification using RNA transcripts as the source. When the TCR CDR3 underwent first-round RT-PCR, the HTBI primer set was used. One entry per CDR3 protein, called by TCRdb with MiXCR from the multiplex PCR reads. The repertoire includes some 740,000 distinct CDR3 sequences, approximately 14% of them detected once, and approximately 10% sits in the top ten. Graves' hyperthyroidism qualified as stable when ophthalmopathy did not progress within 18 months. Patients were excluded because of uncontrolled infection, other autoimmune disease, pregnancy or lactation. V shed 3 bases and J shed 0 bases, with 15 bases lying between them. This CDR3 is built from 16 residues. Germline V gives CDR1 GTSNPN, CDR2 SVGIG (reference sequence). This sample was taken from a study of T cells in Graves' hyperthyroidism and ophthalmopathy.

This sequence was found in a woman aged 18-29 years with Graves' hyperthyroidism. Source material: blood. The chain is built from TRBV30 and TRBJ1-5; D is perhaps TRBD1 (5 bases). CDR3 nucleotides: TGTGCCTGGAGCGCAGGGAGGGGCTTTAGCAATCAGCCCCAGCATTTT. It yields the protein CAWSAGRGFSNQPQHF. Full variable domain (remainder filled in from reference TRBV30 and TRBJ1-5): SQTIHQWPATLVQPVGSPLSLECTVEGTSNPNLYWYRQAAGRGLQLLFYSVGIGQISSEVPQNLSASRPQDRQFILSSKKLLLSDSGFYLCAWSAGRGFSNQPQHFGDGTRLSIL.